These 27 T cell receptor beta chains share one sample of origin, sequenced in a study of long-term antiretroviral therapy in people with HIV. Researchers ran immunoSEQ v3.0 at survey level. Assay: immunoSEQ multiplex PCR; the TCRdb copy retains only in-frame clones and omits some. The sample shows about 24,000 clones, about nine tenths of them seen only once. The source material was unsorted PBMCs, sampled 1.8 years before starting antiretroviral therapy. All receptors come from a man between 50 and 59 years old with HIV.

The gene calls are TRBV29-1 and TRBJ2-7; tentative D call: TRBD2 (6 bases). This CDR3 is 12 amino acids long. The V gene's germline CDR1 is SQVTM and CDR2 ANQGSEA. V gave up 6 bases and J gave up 0 bases, with 9 bases separating them. CDR3 DNA: TGCAGCGTGGGGAGGTCCTCCTACGAGCAGTACTTC. Translation: CSVGRSSYEQYF.

This clone has a handful of counts. The chain links TRBV6-5 to TRBJ1-2, with D possibly matching TRBD1 (5 bases). Germline V gene sequence: CDR1 MNHEY, CDR2 SVGAGI. V was trimmed by 4 bases and J by 2 bases, leaving 11 bases between them. This CDR3 spans 14 amino acids. The CDR3 is CASSWGEGNYGYTF. CDR3 nucleotide sequence: TGTGCCAGCAGTTGGGGGGAGGGGAACTATGGCTACACCTTC.

The V and J genes are TRBV30 and TRBJ2-5; D remains unclear. Germline assignment: CDR1 GTSNPN and CDR2 SVGIG (reference sequence). The length of the CDR3 is 13 residues. The germline V and J ends were trimmed by 7 bases and 3 bases, with 15 bases remaining between them. The CDR3 spells CAFNWWQKETQYF. DNA for the CDR3: TGTGCCTTTAACTGGTGGCAGAAAGAGACCCAGTACTTC.

This sequence joins TRBV7-9 and TRBJ1-5, with D unclear. The germline V and J ends were trimmed by 2 bases and 4 bases, with 9 bases remaining between them. The CDR3 contains 14 residues. From germline, CDR1 is SEHNR and CDR2 FQNEAQ (reference sequence). DNA of the CDR3: TGTGCCAGCAGCTTAATTGGTGGGAATCAGCCCCAGCATTTT. Amino acid sequence: CASSLIGGNQPQHF.

The rearrangement links TRBV7-9 to TRBJ2-7, with a possible D match to TRBD1 (6 bases). This CDR3 spans 14 amino acids. Trimming pared 6 bases from V and 0 bases from J, leaving 12 bases between. Germline CDR1 is SEHNR and CDR2 is FQNEAQ (reference sequence). The CDR3 reads CASRLAGDSYEQYF. The CDR3, as DNA: TGTGCCAGCAGACTCGCAGGGGACTCCTACGAGCAGTACTTC.

The rearrangement joins TRBV7-3 to TRBJ2-3, with 11 bases that match TRBD2. Trimming removed 4 bases from V and 2 bases from J; junction bases left unmatched: 8. Germline V gene lookup returns CDR1 SGHTA and CDR2 FQGTGA. The CDR3 runs to 17 residues. The chain's CDR3 is CASSSSTSGEFTDTQYF. CDR3 coding DNA: TGTGCCAGCAGCTCCTCGACTAGCGGGGAGTTCACAGATACGCAGTATTTT. Based on the CDR3 plus reference TRBV7-3 and TRBJ2-3, the full variable domain is GAGVSQTPSNKVTEKGKYVELRCDPISGHTALYWYRQSLGQGPEFLIYFQGTGAADDSGLPNDRFFAVRPEGSVSTLKIQRTERGDSAVYLCASSSSTSGEFTDTQYFGPGTRLTVL.

J is TRBJ2-7 and V is TRBV7-7; perhaps TRBD1 as D (5 bases). Trimming removed 5 bases at V and 0 bases at J, with 11 bases between. The length of the CDR3 is 14 residues. CDR1 is SSHAT, CDR2 FNYEAQ, per germline (reference sequence). The DNA of the CDR3 is TGTGCCAGCAGCCTCGACAGAGGCTCCTACGAGCAGTACTTC. Its translation is CASSLDRGSYEQYF. Full variable domain (outside the CDR3, taken from reference TRBV7-7 and TRBJ2-7): GAGVSQSPRYKVTKRGQDVTLRCDPISSHATLYWYQQALGQGPEFLTYFNYEAQPDKSGLPSDRFSAERPEGSISTLTIQRTEQRDSAMYRCASSLDRGSYEQYFGPGTRLTVT.

This clone was recorded once. The chain combines TRBV20-1 with TRBJ2-5, with TRBD2 as a possible D gene (5 bases). The CDR3 consists of 11 residues. CDR1 is DFQATT and CDR2 is SNEGSKA in the germline V gene (reference sequence). The V gene lost 0 bases and the J gene lost 9 bases, with 8 bases spanning the gap. In DNA, the CDR3 is TGCAGTGCTAGAGAGAAGAGGGCCCAGTACTTC. This gives the protein CSAREKRAQYF.

This chain connects TRBV5-1 to TRBJ2-5; 8 nucleotides line up with TRBD1. The CDR3 loop spans 14 amino acids. Germline CDR1 SGHRS, CDR2 YFSETQ. V was pared by 4 bases and J by 5 bases, with 7 bases of the junction left unmatched. DNA of the CDR3: TGCGCCAGCAGCCCGCGACAGGGGAGGGAGACCCAGTACTTC. Translation: CASSPRQGRETQYF.

The rearrangement joins TRBV5-4 to TRBJ2-3, with 7 bases matching TRBD1. V gave up 6 bases and J gave up 1 base; unmatched junction bases: 8. Per the germline V gene, CDR1 is SGHNT and CDR2 is YYREEE (reference sequence). The CDR3 is 15 residues long. The CDR3 loop is CASTMTQGGTDTQYF. CDR3 in DNA: TGTGCCAGCACCATGACTCAGGGGGGCACAGATACGCAGTATTTT.

The J gene is TRBJ2-2, the V gene TRBV9, with 11 bases lining up with TRBD2. There are 16 residues in the CDR3. The V segment lost 3 bases and the J segment 4 bases; nucleotides outside the gene matches: 5. The germline CDR1 and CDR2 sequences are SGDLS and YYNGEE. In nucleotides, the CDR3 is TGTGCCAGCAGCGAGGGACTAGCGGATTTCACCGGGGAGCTGTTTTTT. Translating it yields CASSEGLADFTGELFF.

There are a few counts of this clone. This chain joins TRBV30 and TRBJ2-1, with 7 bases that match TRBD2. This CDR3 has 11 amino acids. Per the germline V gene, CDR1 is GTSNPN and CDR2 is SVGIG (reference sequence). V gave up 3 bases and J gave up 10 bases; unmatched junction bases: 3. The CDR3 loop is CAWRGRGEQFF. The CDR3 nucleotides read TGTGCCTGGAGGGGGAGGGGAGAGCAGTTCTTC.

The V call is TRBV6-1, the J call TRBJ2-3; TRBD1 aligns across 7 bases. This CDR3 region has 15 residues. Looked up from germline, CDR1 is MNHNS and CDR2 is SASEGT. With V trimmed by 4 bases and J by 2 bases, 6 bases remained unmatched. The CDR3 DNA reads TGTGCCAGCAGTGGCCAGGGGGTTTACACAGATACGCAGTATTTT. Its translation is CASSGQGVYTDTQYF.

The rearrangement links TRBV7-9 to TRBJ2-1; D remains unclear. This CDR3 is 15 amino acids long. Trimming cost V 4 bases and J 8 bases, with 18 bases left between them. CDR1 SEHNR and CDR2 FQNEAQ come from the germline V gene (reference sequence). The chain's CDR3 is CASSCADPNCDEQFF. CDR3 nucleotides: TGTGCCAGCAGCTGTGCGGACCCCAATTGCGATGAGCAGTTCTTC.

The chain carries TRBV7-7 and TRBJ1-2, with 7 bases fitting TRBD1. V shed 4 bases and J 3 bases; nucleotides not matched to a gene: 11. The germline gives CDR1 SSHAT, CDR2 FNYEAQ (reference sequence). There are 16 residues in the CDR3. This CDR3 reads CASSSVDRPKDYGYTF. The CDR3 region has the DNA TGTGCCAGCAGCTCTGTGGACAGGCCCAAGGACTATGGCTACACCTTC.

The chain uses TRBV5-1 and TRBJ2-1; weak D call: TRBD2 (6 bases). The CDR3 has 11 amino acids. V was pared by 3 bases and J by 15 bases, with 13 bases between. The germline CDR1 and CDR2 sequences are SGHRS and YFSETQ. CDR3 sequence (DNA): TGCGCCAGCAGCTCCCCGGGAGAACCGTTCTTC. Translated: CASSSPGEPFF.

This chain joins TRBV4-1 and TRBJ2-1, with 8 bases matching TRBD1. The CDR3 sequence is 14 residues long. V gave up 1 base and J gave up 10 bases; unmatched junction bases: 6. The germline gives CDR1 MGHRA, CDR2 YSYEKL. The CDR3 DNA follows: TGCGCCAGCAGCCAAGCTTCAGGGGGCTTGGAGCAGTTCTTC. Its protein product is CASSQASGGLEQFF.

The chain recombines TRBV6-5 with TRBJ2-3; D remains unclear. The CDR3 has 13 amino acids. V dropped 2 bases and J dropped 3 bases, with 6 bases sitting between them. Germline loops: CDR1 MNHEY, CDR2 SVGAGI. CDR3 in amino acids: CASSYMATDTQYF. The DNA of the CDR3 is TGTGCCAGCAGTTACATGGCAACAGATACGCAGTATTTT.

The chain joins TRBV14 to TRBJ1-2; 7 bases agree with TRBD1. Germline V lookup: CDR1 SGHDN, CDR2 FVKESK. This CDR3 is built from 22 residues. J gave up 3 bases and V 8 bases, and 33 bases lay outside the gene matches. The CDR3 region has the DNA TGTGCCAGCGGTATGAGGGCAGGGGGTAAGTTTAAATCTTCCCGGGCCCACTATGGCTACACCTTC. Translation: CASGMRAGGKFKSSRAHYGYTF.

The chain employs TRBV18 and TRBJ2-7; TRBD2 matches 10 bases. With 6 bases clipped from V and 2 bases from J, the junction kept 7 bases outside the gene matches. Germline CDR1 is KGHSH and CDR2 is LQKENI. There are 15 residues in the CDR3. The CDR3 nucleotides are TGTGCCAGCTCCCGGACTAGCGGAGATCCCTACGAGCAGTACTTC. It encodes CASSRTSGDPYEQYF. The whole variable domain, remainder taken from reference TRBV18 and TRBJ2-7, is NAGVMQNPRHLVRRRGQEARLRCSPMKGHSHVYWYRQLPEEGLKFMVYLQKENIIDESGMPKERFSAEFPKEGPSILRIQQVVRGDSAAYFCASSRTSGDPYEQYFGPGTRLTVT.

The chain carries TRBV5-1 and TRBJ1-3; 9 bases map to TRBD1. CDR1 and CDR2 from the germline V gene are SGHRS and YFSETQ. The CDR3 sequence is 16 residues long. With 0 bases clipped from V and 4 bases from J, the junction kept 5 bases outside the gene matches. The CDR3 spells CASSLEIGQGGNTIYF. Written as DNA, the CDR3 is TGCGCCAGCAGCTTGGAAATCGGACAGGGGGGAAACACCATATATTTT.

J is TRBJ1-1 and V is TRBV18; the D gene is possibly TRBD1 (6 bases). V dropped 4 bases and J dropped 1 base, with 10 bases sitting between them. The CDR3 is 14 amino acids. CDR1 and CDR2 (germline): KGHSH, LQKENI. CDR3 DNA: TGTGCCAGCTCACTAGGGGACACGAACACTGAAGCTTTCTTT. Its translation: CASSLGDTNTEAFF.

The chain uses TRBV28 and TRBJ1-4; D remains ambiguous. V was trimmed by 2 bases and J by 0 bases, leaving 7 bases between them. CDR1 is MDHEN, CDR2 SYDVKM, per germline. The CDR3 loop spans 15 amino acids. CDR3 region: CASSLDLATNEKLFF. In DNA, the CDR3 is TGTGCCAGCAGTTTAGACCTCGCAACTAATGAAAAACTGTTTTTT. Using reference TRBV28 and TRBJ1-4 for the parts outside the CDR3, the full variable domain is DVKVTQSSRYLVKRTGEKVFLECVQDMDHENMFWYRQDPGLGLRLIYFSYDVKMKEKGDIPEGYSVSREKKERFSLILESASTNQTSMYLCASSLDLATNEKLFFGSGTQLSVL.

This sequence joins TRBV21-1 and TRBJ1-5. TRBV21-1 is annotated as a pseudogene. This CDR3 is 16 amino acids long. The CDR3 loop reads CASSSNSGTRDQPQHF. In DNA form, the CDR3 reads TGTGCCAGCAGCAGTAATTCCGGGACTCGGGATCAGCCCCAGCATTTT.

V and J are TRBV5-4 and TRBJ1-2, with 7 bases aligning to TRBD1. The CDR3 totals 15 residues. The ends lost 1 base at V and 5 bases at J; junction bases unmatched: 8. Germline assignment: CDR1 SGHNT and CDR2 YYREEE (reference sequence). CDR3 amino acids: CASSLWDSHSYGYTF. As DNA, the CDR3 is TGTGCCAGCAGCTTGTGGGACAGCCATTCTTATGGCTACACCTTC.

The chain recombines TRBV2 with TRBJ2-4, with D perhaps given as TRBD1 or TRBD2 (7 bases each). This CDR3 region has 15 residues. With 1 base removed from V and 6 bases from J, the gap between germline ends came to 13 bases. Germline CDR1 SNHLY, CDR2 FYNNEI. The CDR3 nucleotides are TGTGCCAGCAGTGAAGACAGGGGAGGGAGAAACATTCAGTACTTC. Its protein is CASSEDRGGRNIQYF.

The V gene is TRBV7-2, the J gene TRBJ1-3; D unclear. The ends were cut back, 0 bases at V and 1 base at J, with 7 bases in the middle. The CDR3 runs 15 residues. Germline values: CDR1 SGHTA, CDR2 FQGNSA. CDR3 loop: CASSLARESGNTIYF. As DNA, the CDR3 is TGTGCCAGCAGCTTAGCGCGGGAATCTGGAAACACCATATATTTT. Full variable domain (outside the CDR3, taken from reference TRBV7-2 and TRBJ1-3): GAGVSQSPSNKVTEKGKDVELRCDPISGHTALYWYRQSLGQGLEFLIYFQGNSAPDKSGLPSDRFSAERTGGSVSTLTIQRTQQEDSAVYLCASSLARESGNTIYFGEGSWLTVV.